This T cell receptor beta chain came from a study of a mutant IDH1 vaccine in newly diagnosed glioma (dated by TCRdb to about 2021). Concerning the study at large: Vaccination started 4-6 weeks after radiotherapy alone, or was given together with temozolomide cycles in the groups whose treatment included chemotherapy. Of the approximately 30 treated patients, around 60% were male and about 38% were female, and the mean age was approximately 39 years. Before enrollment, most patients had been given radiochemotherapy with temozolomide as standard therapy, while the rest had received either radiotherapy alone or temozolomide alone. Visit V12 was the week-35 safety follow-up and visit V13 was the week-47 end of study. Peripheral blood was collected at six visits: V03 (baseline), V05, V07, V10, V12 and V13. For exploratory analyses, about two dozen treated patients had longitudinal TCRB deep sequencing done wherever samples were available.

Libraries came from the immunoSEQ multiplex PCR assay. Rearranged TCR beta chain sequences were amplified with the hsTCRB Kit following the manufacturer's protocol. Sequencing of TCRB libraries was carried out on an Illumina MiSeq. On the authors' methods: Demultiplexing, trimming and gene mapping were performed with the kit vendor's proprietary platform. Here the immuneACCESS table is served through TCRdb, limited to in-frame sequences with V and J called. Missing clones are a known gap in these copies; in checked studies unresolved V genes cover under half, and the rest lacks a known reason. V and J calls and clone size are those listed in that table; D and trimming were worked out from the DNA. The sample table holds approximately 47,000 clones, of which approximately 90% were seen once. The biggest ten clones account for around 5.7% of the sample. Details on this clone: Its antigen remains undetermined. Qualities for individual bases were not recorded, and no much larger clone is one base off.

The full study reports these points: Availability determined which PBMC samples were chosen for TCRB deep sequencing. Immune responses induced by the vaccine were seen in more than 85% of patients across multiple MHC alleles. No apparent relationship was observed between pseudoprogression and alterations in the top peripheral T cell clonotypes detected by TCRB sequencing. The authors noted that analyses of patient blood samples could not be reproduced because of sample limitations.

Reading the germline V gene gives CDR1 MGHRA and CDR2 YSYEKL. V and J lose 3 bases and 4 bases, and a span of 18 bases separates them. Measured from the cysteine to the phenylalanine, the CDR3 is 17 residues long. The only DNA kept is the CDR3, 51 bases in frame from the first base. The time point tag for this specimen amounts to: week 35, safety follow-up. Each vaccine dose was 300 ug of a 20-mer mutant IDH1 peptide in Montanide, given subcutaneously with topical imiquimod. Patients received eight vaccinations in weeks 1, 3, 5, 7, 11, 15, 19 and 23, corresponding to visits V03 through V10. Newly diagnosed WHO grade 3 or 4 IDH1-mutant astrocytomas showing loss of nuclear ATRX were present in the donors. The samples were drawn from NOA16, a multicentre, single-arm, open-label phase I trial in Germany that tested a mutant IDH1 peptide vaccine in humans for the first time. Genomic DNA for TCRB sequencing was extracted from EDTA blood using the DNeasy Blood and Tissue Kit.

The rearrangement combines TRBV4-1 with TRBJ1-4; a tentative D call is TRBD1 (5 bases match). This sample comprised PBMCs, obtained from a glioma patient whose treatment included an IDH1 peptide vaccine. The receptor was isolated from a woman aged 40 to 50 with glioma. The encoded CDR3 is CASSHLQAGPYNEKLFF. The DNA sequence is TGCGCCAGCAGCCATTTACAGGCCGGGCCCTATAATGAAAAACTGTTTTTT.